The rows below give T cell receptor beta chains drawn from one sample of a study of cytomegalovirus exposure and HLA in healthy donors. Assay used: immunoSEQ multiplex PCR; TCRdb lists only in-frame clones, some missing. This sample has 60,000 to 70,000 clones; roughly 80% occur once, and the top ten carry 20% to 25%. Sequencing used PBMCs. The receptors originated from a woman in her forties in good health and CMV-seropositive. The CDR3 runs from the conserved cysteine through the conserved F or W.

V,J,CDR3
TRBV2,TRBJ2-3,CASGSLQQETQYF
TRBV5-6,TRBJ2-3,CASSLIQGTDTQYF
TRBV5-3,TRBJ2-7,CARSLNRGRVAFYEQYF
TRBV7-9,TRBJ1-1,CSSSLTGRTNTEAFF
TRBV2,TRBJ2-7,CASTGILGSYEQYF
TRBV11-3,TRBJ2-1,CASSSAGTSSHNEQFF
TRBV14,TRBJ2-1,CASSQAGSPVGEQFF
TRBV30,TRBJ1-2,CALQRGRPYGYTF
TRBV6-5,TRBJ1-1,CASSYFPTGTNTEAFF
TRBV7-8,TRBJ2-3,CASSLEARGTDTQYF
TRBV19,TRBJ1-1,CASSPHEGNTEAFF
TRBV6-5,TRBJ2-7,CASSSHRDWIGYEQYF
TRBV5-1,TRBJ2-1,CASSSVGQDYNEQFF
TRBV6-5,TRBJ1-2,CASSYGGQDGYTF
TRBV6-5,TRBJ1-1,CASSPRMNTEAFF
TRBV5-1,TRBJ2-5,CASSRTSGGETQYF
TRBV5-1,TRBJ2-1,CASSLGGYNEQFF
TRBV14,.,CASSPSGGIYEQYF
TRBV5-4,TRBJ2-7,CASSLGGGTYEQYF
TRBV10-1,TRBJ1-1,CASSNRGPSRTEAFF
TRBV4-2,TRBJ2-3,CASSQEVGLATDTQYF
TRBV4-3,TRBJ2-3,CASSQRFEGSTDTQYF
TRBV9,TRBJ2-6,CASTPEFSGANVLTF
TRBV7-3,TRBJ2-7,CASSSGGAGEQYF
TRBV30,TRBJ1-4,CAWSVGQGANEKLFF
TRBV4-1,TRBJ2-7,CASSQDWPSYEQYF
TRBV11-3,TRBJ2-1,CASSSGGLSYNEQFF
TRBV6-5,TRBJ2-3,CASSYASPVADTQYF
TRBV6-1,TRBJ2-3,CASSIRDRETDTQYF
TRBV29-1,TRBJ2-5,CSVEVPQGQETQYF
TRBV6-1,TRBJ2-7,CASSLAGGPSEEQYF
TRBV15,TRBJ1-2,CATSGNHRAGGYTF
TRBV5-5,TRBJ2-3,CASSYRASPAGMSTDTQYF
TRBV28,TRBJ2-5,CASSVTAWETQYF
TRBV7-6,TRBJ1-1,CATLGERKTEAFF
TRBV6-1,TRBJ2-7,CASSRSSSGDYEQYF
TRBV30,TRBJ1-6,CAWTLGGIFSPLHF
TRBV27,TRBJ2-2,CASSYRGGSNTGELFF
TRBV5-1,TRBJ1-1,CASSPDFREAFF
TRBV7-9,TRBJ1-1,CASSSRGGTGGTEAFF
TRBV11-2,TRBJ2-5,CASRTVTARGNQETQYF
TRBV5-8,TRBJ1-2,CASSLGRGGGSDYGYTF
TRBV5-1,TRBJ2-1,CASSRQASSYNEQFF
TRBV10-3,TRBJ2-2,CAISELGTGSTGELFF
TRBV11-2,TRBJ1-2,CASSLGLGYTF
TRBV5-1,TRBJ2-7,CASSLTSGGAYEQYF
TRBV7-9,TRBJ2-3,CASSRKPRDTQYF
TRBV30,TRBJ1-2,CAWSYPPPRQGGYGYTF
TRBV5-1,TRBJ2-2,CASSPLTGQAGELFF
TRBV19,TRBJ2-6,CASSTGQGATGANVLTF
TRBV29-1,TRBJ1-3,CSVETVTEGNTIYF
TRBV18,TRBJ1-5,CASSRDSHQPQHF
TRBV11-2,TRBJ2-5,CASSPISGTSETQYF